Listed here is a single T cell receptor beta chain. Its target is not known. The sample originates from a study of blood T cells in healthy people across ages. Study-level background: Template switching captured about one barcoded beta molecule per two T cells.

Study-wide results and caveats: Long-lived and aged donors differed, with more naive CD4+ cells and higher diversity in the long-lived.

Primers used in a second PCR of about 6 to 11 cycles were a sample-barcoded 5' primer and a J-beta primer mix. Per sample, CDR3-containing paired-end reads numbered at least 2.5 million. TCRdb re-analysed the 5' RACE reads in MiXCR, keeping a single row per CDR3 protein. The data contain around 1.1 million distinct CDR3 sequences, more than 30% of them seen just once; the ten biggest clones take up less than 15%. Sequenced sample: blood. This sequence originates from a young man in good health.

CDR3 sequence (DNA): TGCGCCAGCAGCTTGGCCAGGCAGGGGTCAGATACGCAGTATTTT. Amino acids: CASSLARQGSDTQYF. This sequence joins TRBV5-1 and TRBJ2-3, with TRBD1 as a possible D gene (6 bases). This CDR3 region has 15 residues. In germline, CDR1 is SGHRS, CDR2 YFSETQ. The V and J ends lost 0 bases and 4 bases respectively, with 12 bases between them.